This T cell receptor (beta chain) derives from a study of regulatory T cells in long-lasting Graves disease. Study-wide findings and caveats: When disease was persistent, TRBV28, TRBJ1-2 and TRBJ2-5 were the favored segments.

CDR3-region Arm-PCR and iRepertoire HTBI primers produced the TCR beta libraries. Original processing methods: Among the samples, 62 TRBV and 14 TRBJ segments were identified. One entry per CDR3 protein, called by TCRdb with MiXCR from the multiplex PCR reads. The V and J calls, along with clone size, are taken from TCRdb and not from the paper's own processing. This table has approximately 390,000 distinct CDR3 sequences, roughly 17% appearing once. Indicated time point: newly diagnosed GD, antithyroid drugs for less than 3 months. Generation of the TCR library employed RNA extracted from PBMCs. CDR1 is ENHRY and CDR2 is SYGVKD in the germline V gene. Trimming removed 4 bases at V and 0 bases at J, with 7 bases between. The CDR3 consists of 13 residues. This clonotype was counted ten times or more. Its antigen is still unknown. This same sample was also taken into another study, of T cells in Graves' hyperthyroidism and ophthalmopathy. That source reports: The HTBI set primed first-round TCR CDR3 RT-PCR.

This TCR came from a young woman with Graves disease. Here the sequenced sample was peripheral blood mononuclear cells (PBMCs), taken at new diagnosis, from a patient treated with antithyroid drugs. The chain links TRBV10-3 to TRBJ2-7; the D is unclear. The CDR3 reads CAISGVSSYEQYF. DNA for the CDR3: TGTGCCATCAGTGGGGTTAGCTCCTACGAGCAGTACTTC.